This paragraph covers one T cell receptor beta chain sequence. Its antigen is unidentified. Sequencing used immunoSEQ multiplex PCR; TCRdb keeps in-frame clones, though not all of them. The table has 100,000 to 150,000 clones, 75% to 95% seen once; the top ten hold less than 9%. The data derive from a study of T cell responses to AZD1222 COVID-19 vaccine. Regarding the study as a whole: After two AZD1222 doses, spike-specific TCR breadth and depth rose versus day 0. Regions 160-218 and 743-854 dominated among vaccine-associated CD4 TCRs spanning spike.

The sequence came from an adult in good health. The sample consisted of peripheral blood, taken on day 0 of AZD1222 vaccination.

DNA of the CDR3: TGTGCCAGCAGTAAACTAGCGGGGGACTCCTACAATGAGCAGTTCTTC. This gives the protein CASSKLAGDSYNEQFF. The rearrangement links TRBV25-1 to TRBJ2-1, with TRBD2 matching 11 bases. CDR1 MGHDK and CDR2 SYGVNS come from the germline V gene. The CDR3 totals 16 residues. V dropped 5 bases and J dropped 0; count of bases not matched to a gene: 3.